This T cell receptor (beta chain) is from a study of blood T cell repertoires in COVID-19. This CDR3 has 15 amino acids. Per germline, CDR1 SEHNR and CDR2 FQNEAQ (reference sequence). Trimming took off 3 bases at V and 6 bases at J, with 18 bases between the two ends. The method was immunoSEQ multiplex PCR; TCRdb's version includes in-frame clones alone and lacks a portion of them. The sample holds about 270,000 clones, around 85% seen once. This clone occurred a few times. This receptor was obtained from a woman aged 30 to 39 with COVID-19, enrolled during active disease. Material: peripheral blood. The V call is TRBV7-9, the J call TRBJ2-7, with a tentative D call TRBD2 (6 bases). The CDR3 coding sequence is TGTGCCAGCAGCTTCCCTCACGACGGGGGAGGCGAGCAGTACTTC. Its translation is CASSFPHDGGGEQYF.